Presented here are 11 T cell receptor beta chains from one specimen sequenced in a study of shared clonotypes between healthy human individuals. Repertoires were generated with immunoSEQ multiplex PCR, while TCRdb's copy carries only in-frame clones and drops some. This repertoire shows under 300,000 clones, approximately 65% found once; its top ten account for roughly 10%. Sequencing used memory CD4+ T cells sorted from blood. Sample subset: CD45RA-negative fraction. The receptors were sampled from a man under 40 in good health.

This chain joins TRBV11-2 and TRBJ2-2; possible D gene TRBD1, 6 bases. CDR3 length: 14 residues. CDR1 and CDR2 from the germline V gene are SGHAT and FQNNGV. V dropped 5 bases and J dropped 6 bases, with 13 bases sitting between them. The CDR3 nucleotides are TGTGCCAGCAGCCAAACCAGGGGCGCCGGGGAGCTGTTTTTT. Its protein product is CASSQTRGAGELFF.

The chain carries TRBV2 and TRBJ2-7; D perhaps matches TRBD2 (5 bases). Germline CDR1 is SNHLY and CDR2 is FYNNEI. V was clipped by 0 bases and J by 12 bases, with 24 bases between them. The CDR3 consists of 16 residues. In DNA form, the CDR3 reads TGTGCCAGCAGTGAAGCGGCAAACCGGGCCACGGGAAAGCTGTACTTC. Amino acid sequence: CASSEAANRATGKLYF.

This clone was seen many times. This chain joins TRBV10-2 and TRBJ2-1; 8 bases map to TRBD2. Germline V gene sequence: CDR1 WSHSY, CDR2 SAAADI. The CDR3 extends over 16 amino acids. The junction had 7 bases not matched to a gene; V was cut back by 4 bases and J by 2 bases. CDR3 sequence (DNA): TGCGCCAGCAGTGGGACGGGAGGGGGTGCCTACAATGAGCAGTTCTTC. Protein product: CASSGTGGGAYNEQFF.

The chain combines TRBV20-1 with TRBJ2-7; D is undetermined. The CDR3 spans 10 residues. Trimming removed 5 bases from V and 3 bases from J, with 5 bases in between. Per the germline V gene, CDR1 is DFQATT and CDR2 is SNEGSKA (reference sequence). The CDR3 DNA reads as TGCAGTGCTCAAAGCTACGAGCAGTACTTC. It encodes CSAQSYEQYF.

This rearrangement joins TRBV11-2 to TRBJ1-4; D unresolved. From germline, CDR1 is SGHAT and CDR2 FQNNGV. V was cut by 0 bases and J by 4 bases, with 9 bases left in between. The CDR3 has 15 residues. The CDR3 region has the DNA TGTGCCAGCAGCTTAGATCGAGGGAATAATGAAAAACTGTTTTTT. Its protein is CASSLDRGNNEKLFF.

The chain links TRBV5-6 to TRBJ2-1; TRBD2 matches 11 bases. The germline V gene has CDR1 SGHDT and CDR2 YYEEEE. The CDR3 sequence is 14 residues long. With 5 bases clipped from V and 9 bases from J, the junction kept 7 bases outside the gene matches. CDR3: CASRRSSGRAEQFF. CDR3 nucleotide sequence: TGTGCCAGCAGGCGGAGTAGCGGGAGGGCTGAGCAGTTCTTC.

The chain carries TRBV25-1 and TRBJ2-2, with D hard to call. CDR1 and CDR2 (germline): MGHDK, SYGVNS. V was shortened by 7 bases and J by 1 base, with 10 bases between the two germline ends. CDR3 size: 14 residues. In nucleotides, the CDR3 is TGTGCCAGCATGGCAGACTTGAACACCGGGGAGCTGTTTTTT. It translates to CASMADLNTGELFF.

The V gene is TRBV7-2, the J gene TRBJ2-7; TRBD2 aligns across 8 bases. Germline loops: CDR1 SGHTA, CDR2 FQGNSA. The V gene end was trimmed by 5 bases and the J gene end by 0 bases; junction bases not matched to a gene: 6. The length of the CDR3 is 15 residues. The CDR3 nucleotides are TGTGCCAGCAGCCCCCCCGGGACTAGCTCCTACGAGCAGTACTTC. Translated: CASSPPGTSSYEQYF.

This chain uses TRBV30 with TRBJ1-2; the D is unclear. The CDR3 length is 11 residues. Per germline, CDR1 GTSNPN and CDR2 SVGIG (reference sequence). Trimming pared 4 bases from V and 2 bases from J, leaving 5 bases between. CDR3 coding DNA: TGTGCCTGGAAACAGAACTATGGCTACACCTTC. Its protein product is CAWKQNYGYTF. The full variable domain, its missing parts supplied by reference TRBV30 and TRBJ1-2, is SQTIHQWPATLVQPVGSPLSLECTVEGTSNPNLYWYRQAAGRGLQLLFYSVGIGQISSEVPQNLSASRPQDRQFILSSKKLLLSDSGFYLCAWKQNYGYTFGSGTRLTVV.

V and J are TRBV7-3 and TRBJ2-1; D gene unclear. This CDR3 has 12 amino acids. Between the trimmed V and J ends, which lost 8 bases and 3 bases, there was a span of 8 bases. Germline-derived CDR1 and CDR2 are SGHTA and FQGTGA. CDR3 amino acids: CASGKGYNEQFF. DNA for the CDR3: TGTGCCAGCGGTAAGGGCTACAATGAGCAGTTCTTC.

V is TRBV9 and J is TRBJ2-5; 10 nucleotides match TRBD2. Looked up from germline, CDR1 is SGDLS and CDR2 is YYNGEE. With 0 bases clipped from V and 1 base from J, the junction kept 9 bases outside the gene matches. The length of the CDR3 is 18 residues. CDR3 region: CASSVAKSGLASQETQYF. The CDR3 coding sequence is TGTGCCAGCAGCGTAGCTAAGTCGGGACTAGCGAGCCAAGAGACCCAGTACTTC.